Below are 5 T cell receptor beta chains sequenced from a single sample in a study of blood T cell repertoires in COVID-19. Some clones are missing from TCRdb's copy, which holds only in-frame ones; the method was immunoSEQ multiplex PCR. The table shows a few hundred thousand clones, with roughly 85% occurring only once. Sequenced input: PBMCs or T cells enriched from blood (not recorded which). These receptors originate from a woman aged 40 to 55 with acute COVID-19.

The chain employs TRBV7-2 and TRBJ1-6, with D possibly being TRBD1 (6 bases). The CDR3 has 17 residues. Germline CDR1 and CDR2: SGHTA and FQGNSA. Trimming pared 1 base from V and 0 bases from J, leaving 10 bases between. CDR3 loop: CASSLGGGGSYNSPLHF. The CDR3 nucleotides are TGTGCCAGCAGCTTAGGAGGGGGTGGCTCCTATAATTCACCCCTCCACTTT.

The CDR3 DNA sequence: TGTGCCAGCAGTTTAGTCGGGACAGGGGGGAACACTGAAGCTTTCTTT. Its translation: CASSLVGTGGNTEAFF. V gene TRBV28 combines with J gene TRBJ1-1, with 11 bases aligning to TRBD1. The length of the CDR3 is 16 residues. Germline assignment: CDR1 MDHEN and CDR2 SYDVKM. After removal of 2 bases from V and 1 base from J, the junction contained 3 bases not matched to a gene.

The chain recombines TRBV2 with TRBJ2-7; the D gene is possibly TRBD1 (6 bases). The CDR3 covers 14 residues. The V gene's germline CDR1 is SNHLY and CDR2 FYNNEI. V lost 7 bases, J lost 4 bases, and 17 bases lay in between. The DNA for the CDR3 is TGTGCCAGCATTCCGGGACACGGATCTTACGAGCAGTACTTC. Its translation is CASIPGHGSYEQYF.

The chain employs TRBV19 and TRBJ1-1, with 9 bases aligning to TRBD1. Unmatched junction bases numbered 3, after V lost 7 bases and J lost 0 bases. Per the germline V gene, CDR1 is LNHDA and CDR2 is SQIVND (reference sequence). The CDR3 is made up of 14 amino acids. The CDR3 bases are TGTGCCAGTATACGGACAGGGGTGAACACTGAAGCTTTCTTT. The encoded protein is CASIRTGVNTEAFF.

This clone was observed a single time. The chain joins TRBV30 to TRBJ1-1; 10 bases map to TRBD1. V trimming: 1 base; J trimming: 10 bases; junction bases outside the gene matches: 6. Germline V lookup: CDR1 GTSNPN, CDR2 SVGIG (reference sequence). The CDR3 covers 13 residues. CDR3 loop: CAWSEGGQGRAFF. The CDR3 coding sequence is TGTGCCTGGAGTGAGGGGGGACAGGGGCGAGCTTTCTTT.